Shown below are 19 T cell receptor beta chains from a single sample sequenced in a study of PD-1 blockade in classical Hodgkin lymphoma. Time point specified: cycle 4 day 1 (C4D1), after less than 7 weeks of nivolumab. Every patient was affected by relapse after autologous stem cell transplantation, while exposure to brentuximab vedotin was not uniform. The protocol was immunoSEQ multiplex PCR, while the TCRdb copy is restricted to in-frame clones and leaves out a portion. The sample has roughly 60,000 clones; 75% to 95% are singletons. The sequencing here drew on peripheral blood mononuclear cells (PBMCs), taken before the fourth cycle of nivolumab. These receptors came from a human donor with classical Hodgkin lymphoma.

This chain uses TRBV10-1 with TRBJ2-2, with TRBD2 identical over 9 bases. V lost 4 bases, J lost 7 bases, and 7 bases stayed unmatched. Germline loops: CDR1 WNHNN, CDR2 SYGVQD (reference sequence). This CDR3 spans 15 amino acids. CDR3 bases: TGCGCCAGCAGTGCAAGGCGGGGGGGCCTCGGGGAGCTGTTTTTT. As protein: CASSARRGGLGELFF.

The chain combines TRBV18 with TRBJ1-1; D gene uncertain. V was trimmed by 4 bases and J by 3 bases, leaving 9 bases between them. The length of the CDR3 is 13 residues. Germline CDR1 reads KGHSH; CDR2 reads LQKENI. In DNA form, the CDR3 reads TGTGCCAGCTCACAAGCGGTGGACACTGAAGCTTTCTTT. This codes for CASSQAVDTEAFF.

In DNA form, the CDR3 reads TGTGCCTGGAGTCCGGGACCCAACTATGGCTACACCTTC. It translates to CAWSPGPNYGYTF. The chain employs TRBV30 and TRBJ1-2, with D maybe TRBD1 (5 bases). The germline gives CDR1 GTSNPN, CDR2 SVGIG (reference sequence). The V end lost 2 bases, the J end lost 2 bases, and 9 bases lay between the germline ends. The CDR3 sequence is 13 residues long.

The chain recombines TRBV4-1 with TRBJ1-1; D is possibly TRBD1 (6 bases). The germline V and J ends were trimmed by 2 bases and 6 bases, with 19 bases remaining between them. The CDR3 is 16 amino acids. The germline gives CDR1 MGHRA, CDR2 YSYEKL. CDR3 sequence reads: CASSQSLYREFAEAFF. The CDR3 coding sequence is TGCGCCAGCAGCCAATCGTTGTACAGGGAATTCGCTGAAGCTTTCTTT.

This chain uses TRBV7-2 with TRBJ1-1, with D perhaps matching TRBD1 (6 bases). CDR1 and CDR2 (germline): SGHTA, FQGNSA. This CDR3 has 15 residues. The ends were cut back, 1 base at V and 1 base at J, with 10 bases in the middle. CDR3 residues: CASSLEGQPNTEAFF. CDR3 DNA: TGTGCCAGCAGCTTAGAGGGACAACCGAACACTGAAGCTTTCTTT. Combining the CDR3 with reference TRBV7-2 and TRBJ1-1 gives the whole variable domain GAGVSQSPSNKVTEKGKDVELRCDPISGHTALYWYRQSLGQGLEFLIYFQGNSAPDKSGLPSDRFSAERTGGSVSTLTIQRTQQEDSAVYLCASSLEGQPNTEAFFGQGTRLTVV.

The chain joins TRBV25-1 to TRBJ1-6; D possibly corresponds to TRBD1 (6 bases). Germline V gene sequence: CDR1 MGHDK, CDR2 SYGVNS. The germline V and J ends were trimmed by 4 bases and 9 bases, with 13 bases remaining between them. The CDR3 runs 14 residues. CDR3 protein: CASSAGGSTSPLHF. CDR3 in DNA: TGTGCCAGCAGTGCGGGGGGCAGTACTTCACCCCTCCACTTT.

CDR3 coding DNA: TGCGCCAGCAGCCTGGCTATACAGGGGTACGAGCAGTACTTC. Protein sequence: CASSLAIQGYEQYF. The J gene is TRBJ2-7, the V gene TRBV4-1; TRBD1 matches 7 bases. CDR1 and CDR2 from the germline V gene are MGHRA and YSYEKL. The CDR3 is 14 residues long. The trim removed 4 bases at V and 4 bases at J, leaving 7 bases unmatched.

V and J are TRBV11-2 and TRBJ1-5; D gene unclear. Per the germline V gene, CDR1 is SGHAT and CDR2 is FQNNGV. CDR3 size: 13 residues. Between the trimmed V and J ends, which lost 3 bases and 4 bases, there was a span of 7 bases. CDR3: CASSFSGNQPQHF. In nucleotides, the CDR3 is TGTGCCAGCAGCTTCTCGGGGAATCAGCCCCAGCATTTT.

J is TRBJ2-7 and V is TRBV19; D gene uncertain. Germline CDR1 LNHDA, CDR2 SQIVND (reference sequence). Trimming pared 5 bases from V and 4 bases from J, leaving 12 bases between. The CDR3 has 13 amino acids. The CDR3 coding sequence is TGTGCCAGTAGTCTCGACCGATTTTACGAGCAGTACTTC. Protein: CASSLDRFYEQYF.

This chain uses TRBV18 with TRBJ1-5; D is unclear. The CDR3 runs to 13 residues. V was shortened by 3 bases and J by 7 bases, with 10 bases between the two germline ends. Germline lookup yields CDR1 KGHSH and CDR2 LQKENI. CDR3 residues: CASSPGIHQPQHF. CDR3 coding DNA: TGTGCCAGCTCACCCGGGATCCACCAGCCCCAGCATTTT. Full variable domain (outside the CDR3, taken from reference TRBV18 and TRBJ1-5): NAGVMQNPRHLVRRRGQEARLRCSPMKGHSHVYWYRQLPEEGLKFMVYLQKENIIDESGMPKERFSAEFPKEGPSILRIQQVVRGDSAAYFCASSPGIHQPQHFGDGTRLSIL.

This chain links TRBV30 with TRBJ1-6; D is ambiguous. The V end lost 4 bases, the J end lost 6 bases, and 13 bases lay between the germline ends. The CDR3 spans 14 residues. CDR1 is GTSNPN and CDR2 is SVGIG in the germline V gene (reference sequence). CDR3 in amino acids: CAWTFARINSPLHF. The CDR3 DNA reads as TGTGCCTGGACATTCGCGCGGATTAATTCACCCCTCCACTTT.

The genes are TRBV6-4 and TRBJ2-3, with D perhaps matching TRBD2 (7 bases). V lost 0 bases and J lost 4, with 11 bases in between. Germline V gene lookup returns CDR1 MRHNA and CDR2 SNTAGT. The CDR3 runs to 15 residues. The DNA for the CDR3 is TGTGCCAGCAGTGACTCGGGGGGGGCCTCAGATACGCAGTATTTT. Translation gives CASSDSGGASDTQYF.

The rearrangement joins TRBV7-9 to TRBJ2-5; TRBD2 aligns across 10 bases. In germline, CDR1 is SEHNR, CDR2 FQNEAQ (reference sequence). This CDR3 contains 16 residues. The ends lost 4 bases at V and 2 bases at J; junction bases unmatched: 7. CDR3 in DNA: TGTGCCAGCAGCTGGCGACTAGCGGGTGTTCAAGAGACCCAGTACTTC. The encoded protein is CASSWRLAGVQETQYF.

The V call is TRBV5-1, the J call TRBJ2-1; D might be TRBD2 (6 bases). The germline V gene encodes CDR1 SGHRS and CDR2 YFSETQ. Deletions cut 0 bases from V and 2 bases from J, with 12 bases between. The CDR3 sequence is 16 residues long. CDR3 DNA sequence: TGCGCCAGCAGCTTGGTTTTTAGCGGTACCTACAATGAGCAGTTCTTC. Translation: CASSLVFSGTYNEQFF.

This clone has more than one count but fewer than ten. CDR3 sequence: CASSQSSYEQYF. The CDR3 DNA sequence: TGTGCCAGCTCTCAGAGCTCCTACGAGCAGTACTTC. V gene TRBV6-5 combines with J gene TRBJ2-7; D not resolved. CDR1 and CDR2 (germline): MNHEY, SVGAGI. This CDR3 region has 12 residues. Trimming pared 8 bases from V and 0 bases from J, leaving 8 bases between.

The V and J genes are TRBV10-3 and TRBJ1-1; TRBD1 aligns across 9 bases. Germline trimming cut 7 bases from V and 2 bases from J; bases unmatched to any gene: 8. Per the germline V gene, CDR1 is ENHRY and CDR2 is SYGVKD. CDR3 length equals 15 residues. The CDR3 coding sequence is TGTGCCATCAAAGTACAGGGGGCTACCAACACTGAAGCTTTCTTT. Protein product: CAIKVQGATNTEAFF.

The CDR3 region is CASSSDRVVTNEKLFF. The DNA for the CDR3 is TGTGCCAGCAGCTCGGACAGGGTAGTAACTAATGAAAAACTGTTTTTT. This chain joins TRBV7-8 and TRBJ1-4, with 8 bases identical to TRBD1. This CDR3 is built from 16 residues. CDR1 is SGHVS, CDR2 FQNEAQ, per germline. With V trimmed by 4 bases and J by 1 base, 5 bases remained unmatched.

J is TRBJ2-3 and V is TRBV11-2; D ambiguous. The CDR3 runs to 12 residues. Germline-derived CDR1 and CDR2 are SGHAT and FQNNGV. V was pared by 11 bases and J by 1 base, with 10 bases between. CDR3 amino acids: CACHPGTDTQYF. The CDR3 nucleotides read TGTGCCTGCCACCCGGGCACAGATACGCAGTATTTT.

This clone was recorded once. The chain couples TRBV6-5 to TRBJ2-6, with D perhaps matching TRBD2 (6 bases). The germline gives CDR1 MNHEY, CDR2 SVGAGI. The CDR3 runs 15 residues. V was pared by 2 bases and J by 1 base, with 6 bases between. The CDR3 DNA sequence: TGTGCCAGCAGTTACGCGGGGTCTGGGGCCAACGTCCTGACTTTC. Protein product: CASSYAGSGANVLTF.